A selection of T cell receptor beta chains follows, all from one sample in a study of response to subunit inactivated influenza vaccine. TCRdb itself ran the RT-PCR reads through MiXCR, one entry per CDR3 protein. The sample yields 500,000 to 600,000 distinct CDR3 sequences, about 11% seen once. This material consisted of PBMCs from blood, taken on the day of vaccination. The receptors come from a man aged 50 or older who received an inactivated influenza vaccine. Both conserved end residues are part of each CDR3. D genes are given only for firm matches. Rows give clone size only sometimes, using once, few, many, or a class for an expanded clone.

TRBV27	TRBD1	TRBJ2-7	14	few	CASSSGQGENEQYF	TGTGCCAGCAGTTCGGGACAGGGGGAGAACGAGCAGTACTTC
TRBV25-1	NA	TRBJ1-5	15	NA	CASSESGNGLQPQHF	TGTGCCAGCAGTGAATCGGGTAATGGTCTTCAGCCCCAGCATTTT
TRBV30	NA	TRBJ2-3	12	few	CAWSVGTDTQYF	TGTGCCTGGAGTGTGGGGACAGATACGCAGTATTTT
TRBV5-1	NA	TRBJ2-7	14	few	CASSLRGGGSEQYF	TGCGCCAGCAGCTTGCGTGGAGGGGGCAGCGAGCAGTACTTC
TRBV7-2	TRBD1	TRBJ2-5	15	NA	CASSQRQGPQETQYF	TGTGCCAGCAGCCAGCGACAGGGCCCGCAAGAGACCCAGTACTTC
TRBV7-2	NA	TRBJ2-7	15	many	CASSLVRTAGYEQYF	TGTGCCAGCAGTTTAGTACGGACAGCGGGCTACGAGCAGTACTTC
TRBV28	TRBD2	TRBJ2-1	16	few	CASSRGTSGGYNEQFF	TGTGCCAGCAGCCGGGGGACTAGCGGGGGGTACAATGAGCAGTTCTTC
TRBV5-4	NA	TRBJ2-1	15	NA	CASSSDFSSYNEQFF	TGTGCCAGCAGCTCGGACTTTAGCTCCTACAATGAGCAGTTCTTC
TRBV7-2	NA	TRBJ2-3	14	few	CASSLVKGKYTQYF	TGTGCCAGCAGCTTAGTAAAGGGGAAATATACGCAGTATTTT
TRBV27	TRBD2	TRBJ2-5	15	NA	CASTPGLAGGETQYF	TGTGCCAGCACCCCGGGACTAGCGGGAGGAGAGACCCAGTACTTC
TRBV7-9	TRBD1	TRBJ2-1	16	NA	CASRRFGQGSYNEQFF	TGTGCCAGCAGACGATTCGGACAGGGTTCCTACAATGAGCAGTTCTTC
TRBV5-1	TRBD1	TRBJ1-1	14	many	CASSSGTGMTEAFF	TGCGCCAGCAGCTCCGGGACAGGTATGACTGAAGCTTTCTTT
TRBV5-1	TRBD2	TRBJ2-7	14	few	CASSSGGARYEQYF	TGCGCCAGCAGCTCCGGGGGGGCCCGCTACGAGCAGTACTTC
TRBV11-3	TRBD2	TRBJ2-1	17	NA	CASSSRLTSGGDNEQFF	TGTGCCAGCAGCTCCCGCCTTACTAGCGGGGGTGACAATGAGCAGTTCTTC